These 7 T cell receptor beta chains were sequenced from one sample in a study of identical twins. TCRdb re-derived calls from the 5' RACE reads in MiXCR, one entry per CDR3 protein. The sample includes 460,000 or so distinct CDR3 sequences, over 12% of them seen just once. This sample was shared with a second study, whose subject was yellow fever vaccine responses in identical twins.

The sequenced sample was CD4+ T cells sorted from blood. These receptors were taken from a woman between 18 and 29 years old in good health.

The chain links TRBV12-3 or TRBV12-4 to TRBJ2-5, with 10 bases identical to TRBD1. With V trimmed by 9 bases and J by 3 bases, 1 base remained unmatched. The CDR3 spans 12 residues. CDR3 sequence reads: CASGTGEETQYF. The CDR3 nucleotides are TGTGCCAGTGGGACAGGGGAAGAGACCCAGTACTTC.

The V call is TRBV7-8, the J call TRBJ2-4; D unclear. The CDR3 runs 19 residues. Trimming took off 5 bases at V and 4 bases at J, with 27 bases between the two ends. CDR1 and CDR2 from the germline V gene are SGHVS and FQNEAQ. CDR3 sequence: CASSPNPATLGAHKNIQYF. The CDR3 DNA reads as TGTGCCAGCAGCCCCAACCCAGCGACTCTTGGCGCGCATAAAAACATTCAGTACTTC.

The chain recombines TRBV12-3 or TRBV12-4 with TRBJ2-3, with TRBD2 matching over 9 bases. The CDR3 extends over 19 amino acids. The V segment lost 7 bases and the J segment 0 bases; nucleotides outside the gene matches: 17. The CDR3 sequence: CASTPGAGGVRSSTDTQYF. DNA for the CDR3: TGTGCCAGCACCCCGGGGGCGGGGGGGGTCCGTTCTAGCACAGATACGCAGTATTTT.

This clonotype was recorded a few times. V gene TRBV28 combines with J gene TRBJ1-2; 8 bases are shared with TRBD1. J was trimmed by 8 bases and V by 4 bases; bases with no gene match: 3. CDR1 is MDHEN and CDR2 is SYDVKM in the germline V gene. This CDR3 spans 12 amino acids. CDR3 nucleotides: TGTGCCAGCAGTTCAGGGGGCATCGGCTACACCTTC. Amino acids: CASSSGGIGYTF.

The chain carries TRBV29-1 and TRBJ1-2; D gene unclear. Germline-derived CDR1 and CDR2 are SQVTM and ANQGSEA. Trimming left V 4 bases short and J 2 bases short, with 5 bases between. The CDR3 is 11 residues long. The CDR3: CSVASNYGYTF. CDR3 nucleotides: TGCAGCGTTGCCTCCAACTATGGCTACACCTTC.

This clonotype was picked up a small number of times. The CDR3 DNA reads as TGTGCCGTCACCCTAGGACGGGAGCTTAAGACAGATACGCAGTATTTT. This encodes CAVTLGRELKTDTQYF. V usage is TRBV3-1 and J usage is TRBJ2-3; possible D gene TRBD2, 6 bases. Germline values: CDR1 LGHDT, CDR2 YNNKEL (reference sequence). The CDR3 runs 16 residues. Trimming stripped 11 bases from V and 3 bases from J, with 24 bases between.

This clonotype was observed a handful of times. The chain has TRBV19 and TRBJ2-6, with 7 nucleotides matching TRBD1. J was trimmed by 2 bases and V by 2 bases; bases with no gene match: 3. Per the germline V gene, CDR1 is LNHDA and CDR2 is SQIVND (reference sequence). CDR3 length equals 16 residues. CDR3 loop: CASSINDRAGANVLTF. In DNA form, the CDR3 reads TGTGCCAGTAGTATAAACGACAGGGCTGGGGCCAACGTCCTGACTTTC. Combining the CDR3 with reference TRBV19 and TRBJ2-6 gives the whole variable domain DGGITQSPKYLFRKEGQNVTLSCEQNLNHDAMYWYRQDPGQGLRLIYYSQIVNDFQKGDIAEGYSVSREKKESFPLTVTSAQKNPTAFYLCASSINDRAGANVLTFGAGSRLTVL.